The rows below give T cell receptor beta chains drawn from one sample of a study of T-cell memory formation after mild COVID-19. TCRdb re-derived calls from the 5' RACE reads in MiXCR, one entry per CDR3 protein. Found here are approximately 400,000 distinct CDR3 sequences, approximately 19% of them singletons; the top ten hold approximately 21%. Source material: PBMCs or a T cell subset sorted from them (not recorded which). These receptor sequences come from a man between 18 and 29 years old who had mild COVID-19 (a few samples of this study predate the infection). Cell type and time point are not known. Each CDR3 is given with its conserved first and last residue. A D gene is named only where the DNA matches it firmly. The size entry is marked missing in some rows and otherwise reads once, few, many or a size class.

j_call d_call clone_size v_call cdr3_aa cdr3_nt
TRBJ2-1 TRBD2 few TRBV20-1 CSAILAGGYNEQFF TGCAGTGCCATCTTAGCGGGGGGCTACAATGAGCAGTTCTTC
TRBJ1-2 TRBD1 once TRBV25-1 CASSGTDRSIVFGYTF TGTGCCAGCAGTGGAACGGACAGGTCAATTGTGTTTGGCTACACCTTC
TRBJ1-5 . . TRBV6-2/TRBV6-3 CASSYPRSGYQPQHF TGTGCCAGCAGTTACCCTCGGTCTGGGTATCAGCCCCAGCATTTT
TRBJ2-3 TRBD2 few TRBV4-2 CASSQDLGLAGGPVDTQYF TGTGCCAGCAGCCAAGATTTGGGGCTAGCGGGGGGGCCGGTAGATACGCAGTATTTT
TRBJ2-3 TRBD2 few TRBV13 CASSSPGAGGPDTQYF TGTGCCAGCAGCTCCCCGGGAGCGGGGGGTCCAGATACGCAGTATTTT
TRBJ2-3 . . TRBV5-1 CASSSTDLDTQYF TGCGCCAGCAGCTCGACGGATCTAGATACGCAGTATTTT
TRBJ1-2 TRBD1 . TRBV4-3 CASSQDRDRAVLYYGYTF TGCGCCAGCAGCCAAGATCGGGACAGGGCCGTTCTGTACTATGGCTACACCTTC
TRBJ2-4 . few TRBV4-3 CASSQGRGLENIQYF TGCGCCAGCAGCCAAGGGCGAGGGCTAGAAAACATTCAGTACTTC
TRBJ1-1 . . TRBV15 CATSRNSYTEAFF TGTGCCACCAGCAGAAACAGTTACACTGAAGCTTTCTTT
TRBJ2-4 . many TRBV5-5 CASSPRVLLAKNIQYF TGTGCCAGCAGCCCCAGGGTCTTACTAGCCAAAAACATTCAGTACTTC
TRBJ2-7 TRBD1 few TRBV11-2 CASSLELGQAYEQYF TGTGCCAGCAGCTTAGAGTTGGGACAGGCCTACGAGCAGTACTTC
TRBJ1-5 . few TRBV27 CATSLGGPHQPQHF TGTGCTACCAGCCTAGGCGGCCCCCATCAGCCCCAGCATTTT
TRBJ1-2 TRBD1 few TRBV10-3 CATGDRENYGYTF TGTGCCACGGGGGACAGGGAGAACTATGGCTACACCTTC
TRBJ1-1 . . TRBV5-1 CASSPRQLNTEAFF TGCGCCAGCAGCCCAAGACAGCTGAACACTGAAGCTTTCTTT
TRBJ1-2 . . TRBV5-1 CASSLARRGYGYTF TGCGCCAGCAGCTTAGCCAGGAGGGGCTATGGCTACACCTTC
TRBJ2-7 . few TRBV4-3 CASSQDYGSPYEQYF TGCGCCAGCAGCCAAGATTATGGCAGCCCCTACGAGCAGTACTTC
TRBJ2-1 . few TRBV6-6 CASNPSAASNEQFF TGTGCCAGCAATCCTAGCGCCGCCTCCAATGAGCAGTTCTTC
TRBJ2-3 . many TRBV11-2 CASSLEWGTDTQYF TGTGCCAGCAGCTTAGAGTGGGGCACAGATACGCAGTATTTT
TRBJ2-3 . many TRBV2 CASARREEDTQYF TGTGCCAGCGCGCGGAGGGAGGAAGATACGCAGTATTTT
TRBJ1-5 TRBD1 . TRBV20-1 CSATKTGGGQPQHF TGCAGTGCCACCAAAACAGGGGGAGGTCAGCCCCAGCATTTT
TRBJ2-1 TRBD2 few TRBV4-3 CASSQGLAGGYNEQFF TGCGCCAGCAGCCAAGGGCTAGCGGGGGGATACAATGAGCAGTTCTTC
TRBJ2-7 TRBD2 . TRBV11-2 CASSYSSGLAYEQYF TGTGCCAGCAGCTATTCTTCGGGACTAGCCTACGAGCAGTACTTC
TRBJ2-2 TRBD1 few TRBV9 CASSVTGTGDTGELFF TGTGCCAGCAGCGTAACCGGGACAGGGGACACCGGGGAGCTGTTTTTT
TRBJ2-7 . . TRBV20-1 CSAMGGYEQYF TGCAGTGCTATGGGGGGCTACGAGCAGTACTTC
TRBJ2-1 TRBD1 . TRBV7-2 CASSSSGTGRDEQFF TGTGCCAGCAGCTCGTCCGGGACAGGGAGGGATGAGCAGTTCTTC
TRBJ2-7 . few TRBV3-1 CARGAVRATSSYEQYF TGTGCCAGGGGTGCCGTGCGGGCAACGAGCTCCTACGAGCAGTACTTC
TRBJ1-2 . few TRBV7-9 CASSHGGAAYGYTF TGTGCCAGCTCCCACGGGGGGGCCGCCTATGGCTACACCTTC
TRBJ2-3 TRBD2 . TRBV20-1 CSAPIAGGGTDTQYF TGCAGTGCCCCAATAGCGGGGGGCGGGACAGATACGCAGTATTTT
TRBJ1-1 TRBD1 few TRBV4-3 CASGWTGLHTEAFF TGCGCCAGCGGGTGGACAGGGCTCCACACTGAAGCTTTCTTT
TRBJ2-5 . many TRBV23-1 CASSQSSGALPSGETQYF TGCGCCAGCAGTCAATCGTCCGGCGCTCTCCCCTCGGGGGAGACCCAGTACTTC
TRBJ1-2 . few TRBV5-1 CASSSDGRANYGYTF TGCGCCAGCAGCTCGGATGGACGGGCGAACTATGGCTACACCTTC
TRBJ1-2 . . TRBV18 CASSPAVRASGYGYTF TGTGCCAGCTCCCCCGCGGTTAGAGCCAGCGGCTATGGCTACACCTTC
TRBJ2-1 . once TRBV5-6 CASRQWINEQFF TGTGCCAGCAGACAGTGGATAAATGAGCAGTTCTTC
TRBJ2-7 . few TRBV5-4 CASSPQGESYEQYF TGTGCCAGCAGCCCCCAAGGGGAAAGCTACGAGCAGTACTTC
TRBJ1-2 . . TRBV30 CAWAPGSVSGYTF TGTGCCTGGGCCCCAGGGTCGGTGAGCGGCTACACCTTC
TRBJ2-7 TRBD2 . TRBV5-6 CASSSPPTSGGHSYEQYF TGTGCCAGCAGCTCACCCCCGACTAGCGGGGGGCACTCCTACGAGCAGTACTTC
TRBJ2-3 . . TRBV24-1 CATSPSDGTDTQYF TGTGCCACCAGTCCCTCCGACGGCACAGATACGCAGTATTTT
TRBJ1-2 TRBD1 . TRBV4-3 CASSQVRGHWDYGYTF TGCGCCAGCAGCCAAGTCAGGGGGCATTGGGACTATGGCTACACCTTC
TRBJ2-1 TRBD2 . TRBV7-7 CASSPRPWTSGYNEQFF TGTGCTAGCAGCCCTCGACCGTGGACTAGCGGTTACAATGAGCAGTTCTTC
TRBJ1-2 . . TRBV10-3 CAISELAGSYGYTF TGTGCCATCAGTGAGTTGGCAGGATCCTATGGCTACACCTTC
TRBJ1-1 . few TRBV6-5 CASSYSIVGGGTEAFF TGTGCCAGCAGTTACTCGATTGTTGGCGGTGGCACTGAAGCTTTCTTT
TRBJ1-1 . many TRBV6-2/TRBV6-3 CASSYGLSSEAFF TGTGCCAGCAGTTACGGTCTAAGCAGTGAAGCTTTCTTT
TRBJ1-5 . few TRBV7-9 CASSLDPESTLNQPQHF TGTGCCAGCAGCTTAGACCCCGAATCCACCCTCAATCAGCCCCAGCATTTT